These 10 T cell receptor beta chains were all obtained from the same sample, sequenced in a study of T cells in Graves' hyperthyroidism and ophthalmopathy. From RNA transcripts, TCR beta CDR3 regions were amplified. A first-round RT-PCR of the TCR CDR3 used the HTBI primer set. TCRdb used MiXCR to reprocess the multiplex PCR reads, holding one entry per CDR3 protein. The sample has roughly 710,000 distinct CDR3 sequences; under 45% are singletons. Sequenced input: blood. All receptors come from a woman aged 40 to 50 with Graves' hyperthyroidism.

The chain carries TRBV7-3 and TRBJ1-2; D gene unclear. This CDR3 is built from 16 residues. Germline CDR1 reads SGHTA; CDR2 reads FQGTGA. V lost 5 bases, J lost 0 bases, and 16 bases lay in between. The CDR3 sequence: CASSPTDRGTNYGYTF. CDR3 bases: TGTGCCAGCAGCCCGACGGACCGAGGAACTAACTATGGCTACACCTTC.

The chain uses TRBV12-3 or TRBV12-4 and TRBJ1-4; 7 nucleotides agree with TRBD1. The ends lost 3 bases at V and 7 bases at J; junction bases unmatched: 5. The CDR3 spans 14 residues. The CDR3 region has the DNA TGTGCCAGCAGTTTTCAGACAGGGCTTGAAAAACTGTTTTTT. Protein product: CASSFQTGLEKLFF.

V is TRBV29-1 and J is TRBJ1-3, with D possibly TRBD1 on 6 matching bases. V dropped 7 bases and J dropped 2 bases, with 18 bases sitting between them. This CDR3 spans 15 amino acids. Germline V lookup: CDR1 SQVTM, CDR2 ANQGSEA. CDR3 protein: CSGDQGPLTGNTIYF. For the CDR3, the DNA is TGCAGCGGGGATCAGGGGCCACTTACTGGAAACACCATATATTTT.

This clonotype was recorded a few times. Given a much more abundant clone one base away, this may be a read error. V usage is TRBV10-3 and J usage is TRBJ1-2; D is unclear. Per germline, CDR1 ENHRY and CDR2 SYGVKD. V dropped 4 bases and J dropped 1 base, with 10 bases sitting between them. The CDR3 is made up of 14 amino acids. CDR3 bases: TGTGCCATCAGTGGTTTGGTTCTTAACTATGGCTACACCTTC. It translates to CAISGLVLNYGYTF.

CDR3 protein: CASSYESAVSAYEQYF. DNA for the CDR3: TGTGCCAGCAGTTACGAATCGGCCGTCTCCGCCTACGAGCAGTACTTC. V is TRBV6-2 or TRBV6-3 and J is TRBJ2-7; D uncertain. CDR1 is MNHEY, CDR2 SVGEGT, per germline. The CDR3 runs to 16 residues. Trimming pared 2 bases from V and 2 bases from J, leaving 16 bases between.

This clonotype was counted only a few times. The chain employs TRBV5-6 and TRBJ1-1; tentatively, D is TRBD1 (5 bases). This CDR3 has 16 amino acids. CDR1 SGHDT and CDR2 YYEEEE come from the germline V gene. V lost 4 bases and J lost 5, with 21 bases in between. CDR3 amino acids: CASSLSGAPPETEAFF. The CDR3 DNA reads TGTGCCAGCAGCCTGAGTGGGGCTCCACCTGAGACTGAAGCTTTCTTT.

This clonotype was recorded many times. The rearrangement links TRBV7-8 to TRBJ1-3; 11 nucleotides line up with TRBD1. CDR1 and CDR2 (germline): SGHVS, FQNEAQ. CDR3 length: 16 residues. The V segment lost 1 base and the J segment 3 bases; nucleotides outside the gene matches: 2. CDR3 protein: CASSLGTGGFGNTIYF. In DNA, the CDR3 is TGTGCCAGCAGCTTAGGGACAGGGGGCTTTGGAAACACCATATATTTT.

This chain connects TRBV7-9 to TRBJ2-5; tentatively, D is TRBD2 (5 bases). V lost 1 base and J lost 2, with 11 bases in between. The CDR3 contains 15 residues. Germline V gives CDR1 SEHNR, CDR2 FQNEAQ (reference sequence). The chain's CDR3 is CASSLGRTGQETQYF. The CDR3 nucleotides are TGTGCCAGCAGCTTAGGGAGGACGGGACAAGAGACCCAGTACTTC.

This clonotype was observed a single time. CDR3 sequence reads: CASSLSSTGELFF. The CDR3 nucleotides read TGTGCCAGCAGTTTATCCTCCACCGGGGAGCTGTTTTTT. This chain links TRBV6-5 with TRBJ2-2; no reliable D call. Germline lookup yields CDR1 MNHEY and CDR2 SVGAGI. V dropped 4 bases and J dropped 4 bases, with 7 bases sitting between them. The CDR3 consists of 13 residues.

This clonotype has ten or more counts. This sequence joins TRBV2 and TRBJ2-7; possible D gene TRBD2, 5 bases. The CDR3 spans 15 residues. Germline V lookup: CDR1 SNHLY, CDR2 FYNNEI. Trimming cost V 3 bases and J 4 bases, with 16 bases left between them. The CDR3 bases are TGTGCCAGCAGTGAGGCTGGCGGGTTTGGTTACGAGCAGTACTTC. This encodes CASSEAGGFGYEQYF.